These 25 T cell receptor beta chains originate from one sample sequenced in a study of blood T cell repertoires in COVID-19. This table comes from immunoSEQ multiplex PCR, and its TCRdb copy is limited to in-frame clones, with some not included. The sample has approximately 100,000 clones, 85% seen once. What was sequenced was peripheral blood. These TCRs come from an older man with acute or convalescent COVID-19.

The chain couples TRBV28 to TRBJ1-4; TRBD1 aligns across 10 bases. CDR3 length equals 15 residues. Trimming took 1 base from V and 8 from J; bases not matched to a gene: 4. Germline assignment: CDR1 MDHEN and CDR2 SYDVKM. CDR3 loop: CASSLSGQGVEKLFF. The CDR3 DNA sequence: TGTGCCAGCAGTTTATCCGGACAGGGGGTCGAAAAACTGTTTTTT.

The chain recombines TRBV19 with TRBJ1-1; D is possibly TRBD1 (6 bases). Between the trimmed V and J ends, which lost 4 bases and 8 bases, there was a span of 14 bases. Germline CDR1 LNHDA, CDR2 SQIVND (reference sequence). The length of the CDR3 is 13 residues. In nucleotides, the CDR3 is TGTGCCAGTAGTACATACAGGGAAGCGGAAGCTTTCTTT. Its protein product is CASSTYREAEAFF.

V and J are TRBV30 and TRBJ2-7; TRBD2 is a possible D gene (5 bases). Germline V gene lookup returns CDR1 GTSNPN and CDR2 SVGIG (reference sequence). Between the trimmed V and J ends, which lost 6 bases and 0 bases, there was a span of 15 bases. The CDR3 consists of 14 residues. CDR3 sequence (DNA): TGTGCCTGTGTGGCAGCGGTCCGCTCCTACGAGCAGTACTTC. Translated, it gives CACVAAVRSYEQYF.

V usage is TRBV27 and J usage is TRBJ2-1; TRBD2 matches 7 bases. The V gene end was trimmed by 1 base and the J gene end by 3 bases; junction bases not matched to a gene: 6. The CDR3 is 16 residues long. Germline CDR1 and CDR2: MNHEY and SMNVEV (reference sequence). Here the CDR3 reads CASSLLNSGYYNEQFF. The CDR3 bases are TGTGCCAGCAGTTTATTGAATAGCGGGTACTACAATGAGCAGTTCTTC.

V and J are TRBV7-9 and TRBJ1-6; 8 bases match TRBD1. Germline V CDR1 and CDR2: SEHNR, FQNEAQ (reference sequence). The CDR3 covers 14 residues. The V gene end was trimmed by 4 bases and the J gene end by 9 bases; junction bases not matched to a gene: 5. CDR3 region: CASSSTGASSPLHF. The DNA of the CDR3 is TGTGCCAGCAGCTCGACAGGGGCGAGTTCACCCCTCCACTTT.

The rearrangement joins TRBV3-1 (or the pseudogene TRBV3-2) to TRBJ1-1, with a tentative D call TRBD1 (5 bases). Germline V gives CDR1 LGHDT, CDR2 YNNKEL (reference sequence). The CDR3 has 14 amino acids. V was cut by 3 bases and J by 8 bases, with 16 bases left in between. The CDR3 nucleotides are TGTGCCAGCAGCCAGTTGTCGATTGGGGCGGAAGCTTTCTTT. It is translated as CASSQLSIGAEAFF.

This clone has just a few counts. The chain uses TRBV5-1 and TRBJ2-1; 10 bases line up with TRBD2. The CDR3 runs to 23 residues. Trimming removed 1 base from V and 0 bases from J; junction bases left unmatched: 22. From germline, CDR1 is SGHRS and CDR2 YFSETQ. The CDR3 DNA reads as TGCGCCAGCAGCTTGACTAGCGGGACTACAGGTTTAAGAGTCCCGAGCTCCTACAATGAGCAGTTCTTC. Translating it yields CASSLTSGTTGLRVPSSYNEQFF.

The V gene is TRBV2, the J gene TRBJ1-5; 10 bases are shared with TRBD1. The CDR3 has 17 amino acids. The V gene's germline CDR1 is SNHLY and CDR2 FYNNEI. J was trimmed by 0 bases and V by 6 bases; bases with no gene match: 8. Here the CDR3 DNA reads TGTGCCAGCAGCGAGACGGGACAGGGGTATAGCAATCAGCCCCAGCATTTT. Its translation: CASSETGQGYSNQPQHF.

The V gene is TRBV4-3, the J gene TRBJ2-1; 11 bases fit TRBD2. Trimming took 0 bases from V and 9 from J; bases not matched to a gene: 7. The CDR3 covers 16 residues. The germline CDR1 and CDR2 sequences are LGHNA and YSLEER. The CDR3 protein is CASSQELAGVSVEQFF. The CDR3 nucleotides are TGCGCCAGCAGCCAAGAACTAGCGGGAGTCTCGGTTGAGCAGTTCTTC.

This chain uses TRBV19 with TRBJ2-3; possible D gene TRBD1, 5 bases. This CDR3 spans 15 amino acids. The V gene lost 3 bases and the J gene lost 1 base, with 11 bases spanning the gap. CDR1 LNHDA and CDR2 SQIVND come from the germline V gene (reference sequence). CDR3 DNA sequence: TGTGCCAGTAGTATGAGCAGGGCCGGCACAGATACGCAGTATTTT. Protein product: CASSMSRAGTDTQYF.

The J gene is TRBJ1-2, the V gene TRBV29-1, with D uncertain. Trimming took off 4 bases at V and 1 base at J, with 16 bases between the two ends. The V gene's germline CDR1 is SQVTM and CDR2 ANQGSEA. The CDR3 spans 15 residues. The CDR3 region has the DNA TGCAGCGTTGGGGCTCCCCCACCAAGTAACTATGGCTACACCTTC. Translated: CSVGAPPPSNYGYTF.

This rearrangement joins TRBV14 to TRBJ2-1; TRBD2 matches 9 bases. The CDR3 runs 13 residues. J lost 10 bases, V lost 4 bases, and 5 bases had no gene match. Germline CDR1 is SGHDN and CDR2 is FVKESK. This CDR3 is CASSPGTSPEQFF. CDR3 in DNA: TGTGCCAGCAGCCCCGGGACTAGCCCAGAGCAGTTCTTC.

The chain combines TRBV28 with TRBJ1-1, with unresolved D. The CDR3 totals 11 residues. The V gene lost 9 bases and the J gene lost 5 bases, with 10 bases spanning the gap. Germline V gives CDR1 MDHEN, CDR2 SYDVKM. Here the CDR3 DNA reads TGTGCCAGTCGGACTTGGACTGAAGCTTTCTTT. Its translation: CASRTWTEAFF.

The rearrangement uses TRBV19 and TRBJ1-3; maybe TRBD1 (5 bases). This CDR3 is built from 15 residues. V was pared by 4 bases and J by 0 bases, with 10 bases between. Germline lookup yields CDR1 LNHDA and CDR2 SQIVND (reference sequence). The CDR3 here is CASSSYRTSGNTIYF. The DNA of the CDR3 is TGTGCCAGTAGTAGTTACAGGACCTCTGGAAACACCATATATTTT.

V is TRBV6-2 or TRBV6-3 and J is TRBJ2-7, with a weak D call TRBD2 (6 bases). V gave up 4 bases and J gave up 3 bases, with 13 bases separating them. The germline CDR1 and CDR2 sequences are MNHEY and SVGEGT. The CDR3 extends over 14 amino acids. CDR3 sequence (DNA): TGTGCCAGCAGTTTGGCGGGATTGTTCTACGAGCAGTACTTC. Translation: CASSLAGLFYEQYF.

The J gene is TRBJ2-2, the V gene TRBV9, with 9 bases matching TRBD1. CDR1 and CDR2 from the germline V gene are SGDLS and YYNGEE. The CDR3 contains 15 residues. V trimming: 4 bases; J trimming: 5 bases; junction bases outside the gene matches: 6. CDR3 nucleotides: TGTGCCAGCAGCTCTCACAGGGGGCTGACCGGGGAGCTGTTTTTT. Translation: CASSSHRGLTGELFF.

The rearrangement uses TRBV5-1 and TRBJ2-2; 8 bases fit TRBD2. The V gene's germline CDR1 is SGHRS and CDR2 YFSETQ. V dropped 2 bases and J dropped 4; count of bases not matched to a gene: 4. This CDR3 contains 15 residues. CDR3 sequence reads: CASSFTGGGTGELFF. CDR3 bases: TGCGCCAGCAGCTTCACGGGAGGGGGCACCGGGGAGCTGTTTTTT.

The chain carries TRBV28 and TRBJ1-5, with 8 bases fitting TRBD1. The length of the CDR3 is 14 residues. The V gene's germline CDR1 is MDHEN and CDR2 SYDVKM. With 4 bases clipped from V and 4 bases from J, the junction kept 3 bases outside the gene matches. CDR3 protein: CASSSGGWNQPQHF. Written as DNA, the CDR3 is TGTGCCAGCAGTTCAGGGGGCTGGAATCAGCCCCAGCATTTT.

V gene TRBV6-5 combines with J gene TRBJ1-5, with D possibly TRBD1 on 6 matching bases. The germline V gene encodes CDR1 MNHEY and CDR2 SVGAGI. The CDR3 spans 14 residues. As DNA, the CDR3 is TGTTCAAGTTCGGCCAGGGGCCGATATCAGCCCCAGCATTTT. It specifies CSSSARGRYQPQHF.

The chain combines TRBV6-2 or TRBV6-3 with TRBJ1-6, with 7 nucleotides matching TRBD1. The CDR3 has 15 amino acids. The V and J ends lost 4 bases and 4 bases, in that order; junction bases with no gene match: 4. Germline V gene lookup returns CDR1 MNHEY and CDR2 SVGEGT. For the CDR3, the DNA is TGTGCCAGCAGTTCCACGGGACAGTATAATTCACCCCTCCACTTT. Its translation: CASSSTGQYNSPLHF.

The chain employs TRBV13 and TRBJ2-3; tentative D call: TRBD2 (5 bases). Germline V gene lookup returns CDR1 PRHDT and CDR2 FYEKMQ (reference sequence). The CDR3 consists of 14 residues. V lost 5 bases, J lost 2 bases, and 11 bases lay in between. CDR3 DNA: TGTGCCAGCAGCCTAGCTAGAGCCACAGATACGCAGTATTTT. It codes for CASSLARATDTQYF.

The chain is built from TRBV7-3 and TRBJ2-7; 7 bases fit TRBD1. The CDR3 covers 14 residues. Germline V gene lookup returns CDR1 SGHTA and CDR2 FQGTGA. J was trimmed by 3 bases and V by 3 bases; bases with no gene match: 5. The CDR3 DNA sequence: TGTGCCAGCAGCTTGGGACAGTCGAGCTACGAGCAGTACTTC. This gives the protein CASSLGQSSYEQYF.

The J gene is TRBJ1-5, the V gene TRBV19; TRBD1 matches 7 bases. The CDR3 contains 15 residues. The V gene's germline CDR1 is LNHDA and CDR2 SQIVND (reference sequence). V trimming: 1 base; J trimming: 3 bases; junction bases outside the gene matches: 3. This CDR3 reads CASSIGGTANQPQHF. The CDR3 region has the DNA TGTGCCAGTAGTATAGGTGGGACAGCCAATCAGCCCCAGCATTTT. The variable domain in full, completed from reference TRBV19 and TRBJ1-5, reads DGGITQSPKYLFRKEGQNVTLSCEQNLNHDAMYWYRQDPGQGLRLIYYSQIVNDFQKGDIAEGYSVSREKKESFPLTVTSAQKNPTAFYLCASSIGGTANQPQHFGDGTRLSIL.

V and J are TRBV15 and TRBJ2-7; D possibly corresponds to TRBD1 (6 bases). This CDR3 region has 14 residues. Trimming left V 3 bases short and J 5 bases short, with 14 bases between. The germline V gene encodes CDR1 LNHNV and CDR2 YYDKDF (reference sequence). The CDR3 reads CATSSTGNLDEQYF. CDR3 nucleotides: TGTGCCACCAGCAGTACAGGGAATCTCGACGAGCAGTACTTC.

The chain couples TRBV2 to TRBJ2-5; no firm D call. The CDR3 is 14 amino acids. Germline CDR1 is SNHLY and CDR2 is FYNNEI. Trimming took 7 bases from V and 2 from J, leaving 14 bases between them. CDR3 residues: CASTPLGAQETQYF. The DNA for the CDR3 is TGTGCCAGCACGCCGCTTGGAGCTCAAGAGACCCAGTACTTC.